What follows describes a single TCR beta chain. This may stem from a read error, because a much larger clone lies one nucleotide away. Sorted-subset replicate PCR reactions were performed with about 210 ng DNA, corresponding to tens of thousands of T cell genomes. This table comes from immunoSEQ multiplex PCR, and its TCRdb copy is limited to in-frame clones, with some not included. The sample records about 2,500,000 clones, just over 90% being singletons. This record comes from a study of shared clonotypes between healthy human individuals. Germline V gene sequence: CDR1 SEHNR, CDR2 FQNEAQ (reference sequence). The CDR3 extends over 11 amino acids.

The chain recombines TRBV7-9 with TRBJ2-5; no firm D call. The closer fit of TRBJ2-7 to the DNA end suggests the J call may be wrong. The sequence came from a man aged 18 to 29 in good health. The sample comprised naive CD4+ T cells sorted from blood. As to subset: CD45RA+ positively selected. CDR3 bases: TGTGCCAGCAGCTCTGCCTACGAGCAGTACTTC. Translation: CASSSAYEQYF.